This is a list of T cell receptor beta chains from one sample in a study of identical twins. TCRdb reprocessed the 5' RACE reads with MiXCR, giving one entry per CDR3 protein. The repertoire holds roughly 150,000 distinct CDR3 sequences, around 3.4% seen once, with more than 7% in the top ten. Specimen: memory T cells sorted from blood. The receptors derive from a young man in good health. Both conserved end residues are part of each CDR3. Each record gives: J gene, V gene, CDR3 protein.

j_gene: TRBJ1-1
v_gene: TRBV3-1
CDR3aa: CASSLRSSAEAFF

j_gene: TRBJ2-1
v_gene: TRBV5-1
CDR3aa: CASSFGTSIDEQFF

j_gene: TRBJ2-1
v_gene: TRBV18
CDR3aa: CASSREGQGSPNEQFF

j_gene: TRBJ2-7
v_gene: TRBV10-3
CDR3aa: CAISGKDGSSYEQYF

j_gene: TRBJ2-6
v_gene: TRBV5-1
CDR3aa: CASSIYSGANVLTF

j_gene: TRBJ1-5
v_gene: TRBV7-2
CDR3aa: CASSAGTGAGQPQHF

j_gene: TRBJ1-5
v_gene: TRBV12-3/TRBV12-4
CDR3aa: CASSTRGQPQHF

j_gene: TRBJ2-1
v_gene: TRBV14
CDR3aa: CASRGDGGYNEQFF

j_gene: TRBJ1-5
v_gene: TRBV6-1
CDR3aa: CASSRIINQPQHF

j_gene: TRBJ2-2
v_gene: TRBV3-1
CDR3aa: CASSQELAGATGELFF

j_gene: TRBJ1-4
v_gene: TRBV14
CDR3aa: CASSQRTGAGEKLFF